This T cell receptor beta chain stems from a study of blood T cell repertoires in COVID-19. Study-level background: Samples representing acute and convalescent COVID-19 were sourced from the United States, Italy and Spain. The cDNA or gDNA used as material had been derived from T cells, B-cell-depleted T cells, or PBMCs.

Per the original data handling: Amplifying reference gene primers gave estimates of nucleated cell counts. TCRdb keeps only in-frame clones here, not all; method: immunoSEQ multiplex PCR. V and J calls and clone size follow that table, whereas D and trimming were derived from the DNA. This repertoire shows about 220,000 clones, around 86% found once; its top ten account for roughly 4.9%. The CDR3 is made up of 14 amino acids. Germline assignment: CDR1 SGHKS and CDR2 YYEKEE (reference sequence). V shed 3 bases and J shed 6 bases, with 15 bases lying between them. The chain links TRBV5-5 to TRBJ1-1; the D gene is possibly TRBD1 (5 bases). The sequenced sample consisted of peripheral blood. The TCR comes from a human donor in a cohort sampled during active COVID-19. The CDR3 bases are TGTGCCAGCAGCTCCCCCGGGGGAATCCCTGAAGCTTTCTTT. It encodes CASSSPGGIPEAFF.